A selection of T cell receptor beta chains follows, all from one sample in a study of blood T cells in healthy people across ages. TCRdb ran MiXCR on the 5' RACE reads and lists one entry per CDR3 protein. The repertoire consists of approximately 880,000 distinct CDR3 sequences, with roughly 50% occurring once and the leading ten covering roughly 12%. What was sequenced was blood. All receptors derive from a man younger than 40 in good health. Each CDR3 is given with its conserved first and last residue. A D gene is named only where the DNA matches it firmly. Clone size, where shown, is once, few, many, or a class for clones that have expanded.

j_gene: TRBJ2-3; d_gene: TRBD1; abundance: NA; v_gene: TRBV20-1; CDR3aa: CSAEGQGRDTQYF; CDR3nt: TGCAGTGCTGAGGGACAGGGTCGGGATACGCAGTATTTT
j_gene: TRBJ2-3; d_gene: TRBD1; abundance: few; v_gene: TRBV5-1; CDR3aa: CASKVRQGRTDTQYF; CDR3nt: TGCGCCAGCAAGGTCCGACAGGGCCGCACAGATACGCAGTATTTT
j_gene: TRBJ1-1; d_gene: NA; abundance: NA; v_gene: TRBV6-2/TRBV6-3; CDR3aa: CASSYGLNEAFF; CDR3nt: TGTGCCAGCAGTTATGGCCTGAACGAAGCTTTCTTT
j_gene: TRBJ1-5; d_gene: NA; abundance: NA; v_gene: TRBV5-5; CDR3aa: CASSLADPGVGQPQHF; CDR3nt: TGTGCCAGCAGCTTGGCCGACCCGGGGGTCGGTCAGCCCCAGCATTTT
j_gene: TRBJ1-6; d_gene: NA; abundance: NA; v_gene: TRBV20-1; CDR3aa: CSARDSGVSHSPLHF; CDR3nt: TGCAGTGCTAGAGATAGTGGTGTCAGCCATTCACCCCTCCACTTT
j_gene: TRBJ2-3; d_gene: TRBD2; abundance: few; v_gene: TRBV20-1; CDR3aa: CSARGGMAGGLRADTQYF; CDR3nt: TGCAGTGCTAGAGGCGGGATGGCGGGGGGGCTTCGGGCAGATACGCAGTATTTT
j_gene: TRBJ2-7; d_gene: NA; abundance: few; v_gene: TRBV20-1; CDR3aa: CSASRGNYEQYF; CDR3nt: TGCAGTGCTAGCCGGGGGAACTACGAGCAGTACTTC
j_gene: TRBJ2-3; d_gene: NA; abundance: NA; v_gene: TRBV7-2; CDR3aa: CASSLGGGEDTQYF; CDR3nt: TGTGCCAGCAGCTTAGGTGGCGGGGAAGATACGCAGTATTTT
j_gene: TRBJ2-1; d_gene: NA; abundance: few; v_gene: TRBV5-1; CDR3aa: CASSIGEMANNEQFF; CDR3nt: TGCGCCAGCAGCATAGGTGAAATGGCTAACAATGAGCAGTTCTTC
j_gene: TRBJ1-3; d_gene: NA; abundance: NA; v_gene: TRBV6-6; CDR3aa: CASSYENILTDTIYF; CDR3nt: TGTGCCAGCAGTTATGAGAACATTCTCACGGACACCATATATTTT
j_gene: TRBJ2-3; d_gene: NA; abundance: NA; v_gene: TRBV6-2/TRBV6-3; CDR3aa: CASTVHRTDTQYF; CDR3nt: TGTGCCAGCACCGTTCACCGCACAGATACGCAGTATTTT
j_gene: TRBJ2-7; d_gene: NA; abundance: few; v_gene: TRBV6-5; CDR3aa: CASSYWRDSEQYF; CDR3nt: TGTGCCAGCAGTTACTGGAGGGACAGCGAGCAGTACTTC
j_gene: TRBJ1-2; d_gene: NA; abundance: NA; v_gene: TRBV5-1; CDR3aa: CASSLEGNPYGYTF; CDR3nt: TGCGCCAGCAGCTTGGAGGGTAATCCCTATGGCTACACCTTC
j_gene: TRBJ2-3; d_gene: TRBD1; abundance: NA; v_gene: TRBV30; CDR3aa: CAWRAGGFADTQYF; CDR3nt: TGCGCCTGGAGGGCAGGGGGCTTCGCAGATACGCAGTATTTT
j_gene: TRBJ1-1; d_gene: NA; abundance: few; v_gene: TRBV12-3/TRBV12-4; CDR3aa: CAVTVGANTEAFF; CDR3nt: TGTGCCGTAACCGTGGGAGCGAACACTGAAGCTTTCTTT
j_gene: TRBJ1-2; d_gene: NA; abundance: few; v_gene: TRBV6-5; CDR3aa: CASTRKGGGRVGYTF; CDR3nt: TGTGCCAGCACAAGAAAAGGTGGGGGAAGGGTCGGCTACACCTTC
j_gene: TRBJ1-4; d_gene: TRBD1; abundance: once; v_gene: TRBV4-3; CDR3aa: CASSQDRGRNEKLFF; CDR3nt: TGCGCCAGCAGCCAGGACAGGGGGAGGAATGAAAAACTGTTTTTT